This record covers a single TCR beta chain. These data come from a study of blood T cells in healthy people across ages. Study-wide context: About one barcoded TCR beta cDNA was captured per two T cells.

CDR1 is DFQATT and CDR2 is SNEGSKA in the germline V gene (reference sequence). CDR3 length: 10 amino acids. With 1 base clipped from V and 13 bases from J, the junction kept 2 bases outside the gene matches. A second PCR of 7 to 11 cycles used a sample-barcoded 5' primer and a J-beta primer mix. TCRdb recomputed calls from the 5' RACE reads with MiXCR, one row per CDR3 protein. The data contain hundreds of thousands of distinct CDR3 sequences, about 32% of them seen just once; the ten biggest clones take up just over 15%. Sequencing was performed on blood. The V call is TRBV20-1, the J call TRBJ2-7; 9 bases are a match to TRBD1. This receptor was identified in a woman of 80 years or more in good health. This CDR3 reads CSARGGQGYF. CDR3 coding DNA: TGCAGTGCTAGAGGGGGACAGGGCTACTTC.